These 18 T cell receptor beta chains were all obtained from the same sample, sequenced in a study of cytomegalovirus exposure and HLA in healthy donors. Produced via immunoSEQ multiplex PCR; TCRdb's table is partial and in-frame only. The sample consists of roughly 150,000 clones, around 92% of them appearing once. Sequences were obtained from PBMCs. Receptor source: a man aged 18 to 29 in good health and CMV-seropositive.

V is TRBV19 and J is TRBJ2-1; TRBD1 might be the D (5 bases). The CDR3 consists of 14 residues. Germline CDR1 LNHDA, CDR2 SQIVND (reference sequence). The V gene lost 5 bases and the J gene lost 5 bases, with 13 bases spanning the gap. Here the CDR3 reads CASSQGVSDNEQFF. DNA for the CDR3: TGTGCCAGTAGTCAGGGCGTCTCGGACAATGAGCAGTTCTTC.

The chain employs TRBV19 and TRBJ2-1; 12 bases are shared with TRBD2. CDR3 length equals 18 residues. Germline assignment: CDR1 LNHDA and CDR2 SQIVND (reference sequence). V dropped 1 base and J dropped 8; count of bases not matched to a gene: 12. CDR3 loop: CASSIVGKTSGSAYEQFF. The CDR3 nucleotides are TGTGCCAGTAGTATAGTGGGGAAGACTAGCGGGAGTGCTTATGAGCAGTTCTTC.

The rearrangement links TRBV19 to TRBJ1-5; no definite D call. The CDR3 is 15 amino acids. The germline V gene has CDR1 LNHDA and CDR2 SQIVND (reference sequence). Trimming removed 2 bases from V and 0 bases from J, with 8 bases in between. CDR3 region: CASSINDYSNQPQHF. CDR3 DNA sequence: TGTGCCAGTAGTATAAATGACTATAGCAATCAGCCCCAGCATTTT.

This chain connects TRBV7-8 to TRBJ2-3, with TRBD2 matching over 13 bases. J gave up 3 bases and V 6 bases, and 9 bases lay outside the gene matches. CDR3 size: 17 residues. Germline values: CDR1 SGHVS, CDR2 FQNEAQ. In nucleotides, the CDR3 is TGTGCCAGCAGTCCAAAACGGACTAGCGGGAGAACAGATACGCAGTATTTT. This translates into CASSPKRTSGRTDTQYF.

This clone has more than one count but fewer than ten. The chain combines TRBV19 with TRBJ2-2, with 11 bases fitting TRBD1. The ends lost 5 bases at V and 7 bases at J; junction bases unmatched: 6. This CDR3 comprises 15 residues. The germline V gene encodes CDR1 LNHDA and CDR2 SQIVND (reference sequence). The CDR3 region is CASSSGQGAVGELFF. The CDR3 nucleotides read TGTGCCAGTAGTTCTGGACAGGGGGCCGTCGGGGAGCTGTTTTTT.

Turning to this clone: Other DNA sequences within the sample encode an identical CDR3. This chain uses TRBV28 with TRBJ2-1; D gene ambiguous. The CDR3 is 11 amino acids. Deletions cut 5 bases from V and 4 bases from J, with 3 bases between. Germline V gene lookup returns CDR1 MDHEN and CDR2 SYDVKM. The CDR3 sequence: CASSRYNEQFF. As DNA, the CDR3 is TGTGCCAGCAGTCGTTACAATGAGCAGTTCTTC.

The chain has TRBV5-1 and TRBJ2-3; weak D call: TRBD2 (5 bases). This CDR3 is built from 16 residues. The V end lost 4 bases, the J end lost 3 bases, and 18 bases lay between the germline ends. Germline CDR1 is SGHRS and CDR2 is YFSETQ. In DNA, the CDR3 is TGCGCCAGCAGCAAGGGAACGACTGTAGCGACAGATACGCAGTATTTT. Translating it yields CASSKGTTVATDTQYF.

The V and J genes are TRBV7-8 and TRBJ2-1; no clear D gene. V was clipped by 3 bases and J by 6 bases, with 15 bases between them. The CDR3 extends over 15 amino acids. In germline, CDR1 is SGHVS, CDR2 FQNEAQ. This CDR3 is CASSFAIERSNEQFF. CDR3 sequence (DNA): TGTGCCAGCAGCTTCGCAATCGAACGCAGCAATGAGCAGTTCTTC.

In this sample, this clone turned up once. The V gene is TRBV29-1, the J gene TRBJ2-1, with 7 nucleotides matching TRBD1. Germline-derived CDR1 and CDR2 are SQVTM and ANQGSEA. The V and J ends lost 2 bases and 5 bases, in that order; junction bases with no gene match: 0. The CDR3 is 12 residues long. The CDR3 nucleotides read TGCAGCGTTGAAACAGGGGACAATGAGCAGTTCTTC. It specifies CSVETGDNEQFF.

The V gene is TRBV28, the J gene TRBJ2-1, with TRBD2 matching 11 bases. CDR3 length: 16 residues. The V segment lost 5 bases and the J segment 9 bases; nucleotides outside the gene matches: 12. The V gene's germline CDR1 is MDHEN and CDR2 SYDVKM. CDR3 loop: CASSPRLAGPTIEQFF. Written as DNA, the CDR3 is TGTGCCAGCAGTCCCCGACTAGCGGGACCTACAATTGAGCAGTTCTTC.

In this sample, this clone turned up once. This chain joins TRBV19 and TRBJ1-1, with 7 bases matching TRBD1. Germline lookup yields CDR1 LNHDA and CDR2 SQIVND (reference sequence). The CDR3 runs to 14 residues. J lost 3 bases, V lost 3 bases, and 4 bases had no gene match. DNA for the CDR3: TGTGCCAGTAGTATCGACAGGGTGGACACTGAAGCTTTCTTT. It translates to CASSIDRVDTEAFF.

DNA for the CDR3: TGCGCCAGCAGCCCGCTGCACAGGGTCTCCTACGAGCAGTACTTC. Amino acids: CASSPLHRVSYEQYF. The V gene is TRBV4-1, the J gene TRBJ2-7; tentative D call: TRBD1 (6 bases). Germline CDR1 reads MGHRA; CDR2 reads YSYEKL. This CDR3 contains 15 residues. V lost 4 bases, J lost 0 bases, and 13 bases lay in between.

This chain joins TRBV2 and TRBJ2-1; 9 bases are a match to TRBD1. In germline, CDR1 is SNHLY, CDR2 FYNNEI. Trimming cost V 6 bases and J 2 bases; bases outside gene matches: 5. This CDR3 region has 15 residues. CDR3 bases: TGTGCCAGCAGCTCAGGACAGGGGCCCTACAATGAGCAGTTCTTC. Translated: CASSSGQGPYNEQFF.

The chain has TRBV15 and TRBJ2-7, with 11 bases matching TRBD2. Germline assignment: CDR1 LNHNV and CDR2 YYDKDF (reference sequence). V lost 1 base and J lost 3; bases outside the gene matches: 5. This CDR3 contains 16 residues. CDR3 in DNA: TGTGCCACCAGCAGAGCAACCGGGACTAGCGGCTACGAGCAGTACTTC. This encodes CATSRATGTSGYEQYF.

Of note for this clone: This sample includes further DNA sequences coding for the same CDR3. The rearrangement joins TRBV7-9 to TRBJ2-3, with 13 bases identical to TRBD2. The CDR3 consists of 14 residues. The germline CDR1 and CDR2 sequences are SEHNR and FQNEAQ (reference sequence). The junction had 1 base not matched to a gene; V was cut back by 4 bases and J by 6 bases. CDR3 sequence: CASSSGLAGDTQYF. The CDR3 DNA reads as TGTGCCAGCAGCTCGGGACTAGCGGGGGATACGCAGTATTTT.

V is TRBV9 and J is TRBJ2-7; 10 bases map to TRBD2. Germline assignment: CDR1 SGDLS and CDR2 YYNGEE. J lost 3 bases, V lost 4 bases, and 4 bases had no gene match. The CDR3 length is 14 residues. The DNA of the CDR3 is TGTGCCAGCAGCCCTAGCGGGAGAGTCTACGAGCAGTACTTC. This translates into CASSPSGRVYEQYF. The whole variable domain, filled in from reference TRBV9 and TRBJ2-7, reads DSGVTQTPKHLITATGQRVTLRCSPRSGDLSVYWYQQSLDQGLQFLIQYYNGEERAKGNILERFSAQQFPDLHSELNLSSLELGDSALYFCASSPSGRVYEQYFGPGTRLTVT.

V is TRBV18 and J is TRBJ1-1; D is possibly TRBD1 (5 bases). The CDR3 covers 13 residues. Germline-derived CDR1 and CDR2 are KGHSH and LQKENI. V lost 5 bases and J lost 0, with 7 bases in between. The chain's CDR3 is CASSETVNTEAFF. In DNA, the CDR3 is TGTGCCAGCTCAGAGACAGTGAACACTGAAGCTTTCTTT.

V is TRBV6-1 and J is TRBJ1-2, with 7 bases aligning to TRBD1. The J segment lost 1 base and the V segment lost 4 bases, leaving 6 bases of the junction unmatched. The germline V gene has CDR1 MNHNS and CDR2 SASEGT. This CDR3 region has 15 residues. CDR3 nucleotides: TGTGCCAGCAGTGGGAGGGGGCAGCTTAACTATGGCTACACCTTC. It translates to CASSGRGQLNYGYTF.